This record looks at one T cell receptor (beta chain) sequence and its context. Its specificity is unknown. This entry is derived from a study of Ad26.COV2.S vaccination and SARS-CoV-2 variants. Study as a whole: In the study, Ad26.COV2.S was injected intramuscularly once, or twice 56 days apart. General study findings and limits: It is possible that the TCR breadth and depth analyses underestimated the total T cell responses. Breadth measured for non-spike TCRs was similar across vaccine and placebo recipients.

The treatment was: some 19 received Ad26.COV2.S at low or high dose, single or two shots; several received placebo; per-sample allocation not given. Collection of samples fell on day 63 after the first vaccine or placebo injection. An Ad26 vector expressing Wuhan-strain SARS-CoV-2 spike constituted the vaccine. Germline values: CDR1 SEHNR, CDR2 FQNEAQ (reference sequence). The CDR3 is 15 amino acids. Trimming removed 7 bases from V and 2 bases from J; junction bases left unmatched: 5. Measured with immunoSEQ multiplex PCR; TCRdb has only the in-frame clones, and not every one. The sample shows a few hundred thousand clones, over 75% of them seen only once.

The chain uses TRBV7-9 and TRBJ2-1; 10 bases are shared with TRBD1. This sample comprised peripheral blood, obtained in a trial of Ad26.COV2.S vaccine versus placebo. This receptor was identified in a person aged 18-60 years who received the Ad26.COV2.S COVID-19 vaccine or a placebo. The CDR3 loop reads CASNPGQGTYNEQFF. The DNA of the CDR3 is TGTGCCAGCAACCCGGGACAGGGGACCTACAATGAGCAGTTCTTC.